This TCR beta chain was recorded in a study of early T cells in non-severe SARS-CoV-2 infection. Study at large: Sequenced bulk RNA came from whole blood that was unsorted, and chains were unpaired.

This clonotype appeared many times. The antigen remains undetermined. The study, taken as a whole, reports: The VDJdb matching leaned toward anti-spike CD8 responses and overlooked private and CD4 specificities.

Each single cDNA molecule received a unique molecular identifier. TCRdb passed the 5' RACE reads through MiXCR, listing each CDR3 protein once. The sample lists about 49,000 distinct CDR3 sequences, roughly 4.5% occurring once. The sequenced sample consisted of whole blood. The TCR comes from an adult who was a healthcare worker with PCR-confirmed SARS-CoV-2 infection or an uninfected control (not recorded which).

The CDR3 DNA sequence: TGTGCCATCAGTGAGTCGGGCGGGAGGGCCCTACAAGAGACCCAGTACTTC. It encodes CAISESGGRALQETQYF. The J gene is TRBJ2-5, the V gene TRBV10-3; 9 bases align to TRBD2. Looked up from germline, CDR1 is ENHRY and CDR2 is SYGVKD. This CDR3 is built from 17 residues. Trimming cost V 0 bases and J 2 bases; bases outside gene matches: 7.